This T cell receptor beta chain appears in the sequencing data of a study of T cell repertoires in cytomegalovirus infection. Turning to the study itself: Indicated by public TCR beta signatures were CMV infection and matching HLA type.

One entry per CDR3 protein results from TCRdb running MiXCR on the reads. This sample has approximately 730,000 distinct CDR3 sequences; roughly 29% occur once, and the top ten carry roughly 14%. J was trimmed by 10 bases and V by 0 bases; bases with no gene match: 7. This CDR3 spans 15 amino acids. Germline assignment: CDR1 DFQATT and CDR2 SNEGSKA (reference sequence). Notes on this clonotype: The antigen is unknown.

The starting material was cultured CD8+ T cells from PBMCs, obtained from culture after CMV antigen stimulation. V gene TRBV20-1 combines with J gene TRBJ2-1, with TRBD2 matching over 12 bases. The TCR was taken from a human donor in good health (CMV status not recorded). Some clones in this sample may be carry-over from other donors' samples. The CDR3 DNA reads as TGCAGTGCTAGAGATGGGCTAGCGGGGGGGCGAGAGCAGTTCTTC. Translation gives CSARDGLAGGREQFF.